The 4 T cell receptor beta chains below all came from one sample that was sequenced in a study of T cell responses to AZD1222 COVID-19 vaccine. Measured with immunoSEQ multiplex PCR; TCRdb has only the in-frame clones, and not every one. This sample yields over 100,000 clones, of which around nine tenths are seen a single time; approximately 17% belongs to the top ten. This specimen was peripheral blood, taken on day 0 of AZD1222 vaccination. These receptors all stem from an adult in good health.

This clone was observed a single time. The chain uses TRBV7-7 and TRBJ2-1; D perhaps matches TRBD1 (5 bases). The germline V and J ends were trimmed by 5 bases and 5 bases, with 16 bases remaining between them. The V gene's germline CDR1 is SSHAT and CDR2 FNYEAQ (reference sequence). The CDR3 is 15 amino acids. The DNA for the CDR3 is TGTGCCAGCAGCCCACCCCGGACACGCCACAATGAGCAGTTCTTC. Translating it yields CASSPPRTRHNEQFF.

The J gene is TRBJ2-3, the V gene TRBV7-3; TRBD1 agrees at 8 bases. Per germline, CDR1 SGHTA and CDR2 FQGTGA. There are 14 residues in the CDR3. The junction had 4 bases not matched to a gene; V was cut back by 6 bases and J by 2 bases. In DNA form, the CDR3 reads TGTGCCAGCAGTCGACAGGGGTTCACAGATACGCAGTATTTT. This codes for CASSRQGFTDTQYF.

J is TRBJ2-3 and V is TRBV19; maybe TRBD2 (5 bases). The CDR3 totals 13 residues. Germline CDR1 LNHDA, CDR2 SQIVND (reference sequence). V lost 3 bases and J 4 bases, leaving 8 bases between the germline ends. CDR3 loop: CASSIGSPDTQYF. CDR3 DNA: TGTGCCAGTAGTATTGGGAGCCCAGATACGCAGTATTTT. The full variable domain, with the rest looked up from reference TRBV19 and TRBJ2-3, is DGGITQSPKYLFRKEGQNVTLSCEQNLNHDAMYWYRQDPGQGLRLIYYSQIVNDFQKGDIAEGYSVSREKKESFPLTVTSAQKNPTAFYLCASSIGSPDTQYFGPGTRLTVL.

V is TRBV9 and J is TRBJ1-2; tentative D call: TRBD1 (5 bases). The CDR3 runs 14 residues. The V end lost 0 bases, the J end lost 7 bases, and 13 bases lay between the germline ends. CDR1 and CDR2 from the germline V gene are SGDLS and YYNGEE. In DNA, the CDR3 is TGTGCCAGCAGCGTAGCTGTAGGGGCCCGTGGCTACACCTTC. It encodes CASSVAVGARGYTF.